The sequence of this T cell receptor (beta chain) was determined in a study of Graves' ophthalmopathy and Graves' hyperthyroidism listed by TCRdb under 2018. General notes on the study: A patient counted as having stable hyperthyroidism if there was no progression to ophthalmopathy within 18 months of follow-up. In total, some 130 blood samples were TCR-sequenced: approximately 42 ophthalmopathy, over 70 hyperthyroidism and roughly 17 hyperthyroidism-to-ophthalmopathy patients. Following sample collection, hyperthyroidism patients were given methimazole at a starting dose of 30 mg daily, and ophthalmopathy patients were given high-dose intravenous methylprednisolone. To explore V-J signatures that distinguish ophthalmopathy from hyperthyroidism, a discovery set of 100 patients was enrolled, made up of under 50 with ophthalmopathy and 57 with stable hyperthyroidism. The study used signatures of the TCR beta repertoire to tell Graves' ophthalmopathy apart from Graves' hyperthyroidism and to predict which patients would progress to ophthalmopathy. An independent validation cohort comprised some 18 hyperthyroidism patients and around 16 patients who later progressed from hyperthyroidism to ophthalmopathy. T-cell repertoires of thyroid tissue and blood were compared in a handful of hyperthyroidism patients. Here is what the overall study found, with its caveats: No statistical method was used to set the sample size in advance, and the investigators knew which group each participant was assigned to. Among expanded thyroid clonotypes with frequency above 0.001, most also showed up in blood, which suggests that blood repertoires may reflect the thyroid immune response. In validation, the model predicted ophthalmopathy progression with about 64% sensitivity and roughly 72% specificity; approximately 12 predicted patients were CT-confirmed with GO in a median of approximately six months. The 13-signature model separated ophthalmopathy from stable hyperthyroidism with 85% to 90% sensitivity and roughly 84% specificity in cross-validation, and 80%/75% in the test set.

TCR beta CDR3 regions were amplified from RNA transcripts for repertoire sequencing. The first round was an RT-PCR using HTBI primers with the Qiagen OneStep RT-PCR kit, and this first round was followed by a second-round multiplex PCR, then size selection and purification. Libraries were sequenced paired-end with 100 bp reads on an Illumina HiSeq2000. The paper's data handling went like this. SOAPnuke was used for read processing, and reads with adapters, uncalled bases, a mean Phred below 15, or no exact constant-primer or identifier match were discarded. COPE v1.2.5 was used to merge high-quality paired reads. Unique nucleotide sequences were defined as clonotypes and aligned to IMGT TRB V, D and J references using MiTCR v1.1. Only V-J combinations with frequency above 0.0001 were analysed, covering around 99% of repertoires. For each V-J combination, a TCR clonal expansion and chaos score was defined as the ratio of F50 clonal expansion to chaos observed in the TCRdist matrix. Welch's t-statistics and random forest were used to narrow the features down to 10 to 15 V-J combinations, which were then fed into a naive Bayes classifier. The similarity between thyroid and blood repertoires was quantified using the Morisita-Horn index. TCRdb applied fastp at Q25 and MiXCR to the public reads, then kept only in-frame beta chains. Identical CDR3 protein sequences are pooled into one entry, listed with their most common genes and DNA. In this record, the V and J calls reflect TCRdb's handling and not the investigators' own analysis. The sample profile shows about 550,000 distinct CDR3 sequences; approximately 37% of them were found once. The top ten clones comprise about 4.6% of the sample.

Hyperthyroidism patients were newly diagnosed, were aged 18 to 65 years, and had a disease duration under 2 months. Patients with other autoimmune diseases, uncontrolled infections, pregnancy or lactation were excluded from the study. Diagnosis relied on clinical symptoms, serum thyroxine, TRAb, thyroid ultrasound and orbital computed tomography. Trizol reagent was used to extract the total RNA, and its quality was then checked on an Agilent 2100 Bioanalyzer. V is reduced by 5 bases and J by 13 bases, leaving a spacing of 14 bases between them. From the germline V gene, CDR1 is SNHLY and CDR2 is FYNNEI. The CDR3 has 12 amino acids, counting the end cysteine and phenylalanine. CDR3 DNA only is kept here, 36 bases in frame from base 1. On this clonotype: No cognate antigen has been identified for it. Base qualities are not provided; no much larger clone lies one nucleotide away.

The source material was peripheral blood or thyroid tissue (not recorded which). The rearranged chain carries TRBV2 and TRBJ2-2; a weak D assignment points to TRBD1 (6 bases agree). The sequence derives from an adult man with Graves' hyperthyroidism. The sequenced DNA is TGTGCCAGCAGTAGGGAGAGCAGGGGGCTGTTTTTT. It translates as CASSRESRGLFF.